A single sample gave rise to the 18 T cell receptor beta chains below, sequenced in a study of blood T cell repertoires in COVID-19. Clones were read by immunoSEQ multiplex PCR, and TCRdb kept only the in-frame ones, dropping some. The repertoire holds about 350,000 clones, with more than 70% as singletons. Sequenced sample: peripheral blood. The receptors originated from a woman between 65 and 79 years old with COVID-19, enrolled during active disease.

The CDR3 sequence: CATSREPGEANYGYTF. As DNA, the CDR3 is TGTGCCACCAGCAGAGAACCAGGGGAAGCTAACTATGGCTACACCTTC. The chain uses TRBV15 and TRBJ1-2; possible D gene TRBD1, 6 bases. This CDR3 is 16 amino acids long. CDR1 and CDR2 from the germline V gene are LNHNV and YYDKDF (reference sequence). Trimming shortened V by 0 bases and J by 0 bases, and 11 bases separated the two germline ends.

The chain joins TRBV5-1 to TRBJ1-1; D not certain. Trimming pared 1 base from V and 2 bases from J, leaving 9 bases between. The CDR3 contains 14 residues. The germline gives CDR1 SGHRS, CDR2 YFSETQ. In nucleotides, the CDR3 is TGCGCCAGCAGCTTGTTGGCGGGCAACACTGAAGCTTTCTTT. Encoded protein: CASSLLAGNTEAFF.

V usage is TRBV4-2 and J usage is TRBJ2-5; D gene unclear. The germline gives CDR1 LGHNA, CDR2 YNFKEQ. The CDR3 consists of 14 residues. V lost 0 bases, J lost 3 bases, and 8 bases lay in between. In nucleotides, the CDR3 is TGTGCCAGCAGCCAAGATGAACTAAAAGAGACCCAGTACTTC. Amino acid sequence: CASSQDELKETQYF.

The genes are TRBV10-3 and TRBJ1-2; D may be TRBD1 (6 bases). From germline, CDR1 is ENHRY and CDR2 SYGVKD. The CDR3 has 11 amino acids. V lost 7 bases to trimming and J lost 8 bases, with 11 bases between them. CDR3 amino acids: CAIKQGDGYTF. For the CDR3, the DNA is TGTGCCATCAAACAGGGTGACGGCTACACCTTC.

The CDR3 protein is CASSLGTGGIGNINQPQHF. The CDR3 nucleotides are TGTGCCAGCAGCTTAGGTACCGGGGGAATAGGGAACATAAACCAGCCCCAGCATTTT. The rearrangement links TRBV7-8 to TRBJ1-5; the D gene is possibly TRBD1 (5 bases). Trimming shortened V by 1 base and J by 7 bases, and 26 bases separated the two germline ends. The CDR3 contains 19 residues. Germline CDR1 SGHVS, CDR2 FQNEAQ.

This clone was seen once. Written as DNA, the CDR3 is TGTGCCAGCAGCCCCACAGGGGGATGGACTGAAGCTTTCTTT. Translating gives CASSPTGGWTEAFF. The chain uses TRBV2 and TRBJ1-1, with TRBD1 identical over 8 bases. The CDR3 covers 14 residues. CDR1 SNHLY and CDR2 FYNNEI come from the germline V gene. V lost 6 bases, J lost 5 bases, and 8 bases stayed unmatched.

The chain has TRBV30 and TRBJ1-2, with D perhaps TRBD1 (6 bases). The CDR3 is 11 amino acids. CDR1 is GTSNPN, CDR2 SVGIG, per germline (reference sequence). V shed 2 bases and J shed 7 bases, with 8 bases lying between them. The CDR3 DNA reads TGTGCCTGGAGTACAGGGTCTGGCTACACCTTC. This codes for CAWSTGSGYTF.

The rearrangement links TRBV7-9 to TRBJ1-1; no definite D call. This CDR3 spans 14 amino acids. Germline V gene lookup returns CDR1 SEHNR and CDR2 FQNEAQ (reference sequence). V lost 1 base and J 5 bases, leaving 11 bases between the germline ends. This CDR3 is CASSLVSGETEAFF. In DNA form, the CDR3 reads TGTGCCAGCAGCTTAGTTTCCGGGGAAACTGAAGCTTTCTTT.

This clone was seen once. The V gene is TRBV2, the J gene TRBJ1-3, with 8 bases aligning to TRBD1. The CDR3 covers 14 residues. The germline CDR1 and CDR2 sequences are SNHLY and FYNNEI. V lost 2 bases to trimming and J lost 11 bases; unmatched junction nucleotides: 8. The CDR3 sequence: CASSENGQGMAIYF. Written as DNA, the CDR3 is TGTGCCAGCAGTGAAAATGGACAGGGAATGGCCATATATTTT.

The chain combines TRBV12-3 or TRBV12-4 with TRBJ2-5; 7 bases map to TRBD2. With 5 bases clipped from V and 6 bases from J, the junction kept 6 bases outside the gene matches. The CDR3 consists of 13 residues. The CDR3 sequence: CASSPGGGQTQYF. The CDR3 DNA reads as TGTGCCAGCAGTCCCGGCGGGGGTCAGACCCAGTACTTC.

The chain uses TRBV30 and TRBJ1-5; D is unclear. Trimming took 0 bases from V and 7 from J, leaving 10 bases between them. This CDR3 is built from 13 residues. From germline, CDR1 is GTSNPN and CDR2 SVGIG (reference sequence). CDR3 sequence reads: CAWSVHEGQPQHF. The CDR3 region has the DNA TGTGCCTGGAGTGTACATGAGGGACAGCCCCAGCATTTT.

The chain combines TRBV4-1 with TRBJ2-7, with D unresolved. Trimming stripped 1 base from V and 6 bases from J, with 10 bases between. There are 13 residues in the CDR3. From germline, CDR1 is MGHRA and CDR2 YSYEKL. The CDR3 region has the DNA TGCGCCAGCAGCCAAGGTAGCCCCCTCGAGCAGTACTTC. Translation: CASSQGSPLEQYF.

This chain connects TRBV24-1 to TRBJ1-2; TRBD1 matches at 7 bases. There are 13 residues in the CDR3. V lost 2 bases, J lost 4 bases, and 0 bases stayed unmatched. From germline, CDR1 is KGHDR and CDR2 SFDVKD. The CDR3 protein is CATSDWTGYGYTF. In DNA form, the CDR3 reads TGTGCCACCAGTGATTGGACAGGCTATGGCTACACCTTC.

Notes on this clone: Within the sample, other DNA sequences also encode this same CDR3. V usage is TRBV29-1 and J usage is TRBJ1-1, with TRBD1 as a possible D gene (5 bases). V was clipped by 4 bases and J by 1 base, with 7 bases between them. Germline V gene lookup returns CDR1 SQVTM and CDR2 ANQGSEA. The CDR3 has 12 amino acids. CDR3: CSVGRGNTEAFF. CDR3 nucleotides: TGCAGCGTTGGGAGGGGGAACACTGAAGCTTTCTTT.

The rearrangement joins TRBV28 to TRBJ1-2, with 7 bases fitting TRBD1. The CDR3 has 13 residues. V lost 4 bases, J lost 8 bases, and 7 bases stayed unmatched. Germline assignment: CDR1 MDHEN and CDR2 SYDVKM. The CDR3 nucleotides are TGTGCCAGCAGTTCCTTCAGGGGGGAAGGCTACACCTTC. Translation: CASSSFRGEGYTF.

The chain is built from TRBV6-2 or TRBV6-3 and TRBJ2-1; TRBD1 is a possible D gene (5 bases). The CDR3 is 13 residues long. Deletions cut 6 bases from V and 9 bases from J, with 15 bases between. Germline loops: CDR1 MNHEY, CDR2 SVGEGT. The CDR3 sequence: CASSTRVRSEQFF. In DNA form, the CDR3 reads TGTGCCAGCAGCACCAGGGTAAGGAGTGAGCAGTTCTTC.

The J gene is TRBJ1-1, the V gene TRBV7-2, with TRBD1 matching over 12 bases. Germline V lookup: CDR1 SGHTA, CDR2 FQGNSA. Trimming cost V 6 bases and J 9 bases; bases outside gene matches: 8. The CDR3 consists of 14 residues. The CDR3 nucleotides read TGTGCCAGCAGAACCGGGACAGGGGGCCTCCAAGCTTTCTTT. Protein product: CASRTGTGGLQAFF.

This clone occurred once. The V gene is TRBV29-1, the J gene TRBJ1-2, with TRBD1 matching over 12 bases. The CDR3 spans 17 residues. CDR1 is SQVTM, CDR2 ANQGSEA, per germline. CDR3 region: CSSLDGDRGPSNYGYTF. CDR3 in DNA: TGCAGTTCACTTGACGGGGACAGGGGGCCTTCTAACTATGGCTACACCTTC.